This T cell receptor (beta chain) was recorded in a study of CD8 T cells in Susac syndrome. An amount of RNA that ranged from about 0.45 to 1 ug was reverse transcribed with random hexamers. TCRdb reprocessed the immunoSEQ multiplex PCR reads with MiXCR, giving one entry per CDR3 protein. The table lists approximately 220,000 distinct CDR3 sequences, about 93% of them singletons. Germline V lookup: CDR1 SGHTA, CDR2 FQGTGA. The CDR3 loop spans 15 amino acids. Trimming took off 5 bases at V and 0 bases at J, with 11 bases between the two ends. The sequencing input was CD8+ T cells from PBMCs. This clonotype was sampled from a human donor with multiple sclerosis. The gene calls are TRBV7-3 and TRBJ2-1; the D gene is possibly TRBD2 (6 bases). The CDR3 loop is CASSAFGSSYNEQFF. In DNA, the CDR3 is TGTGCCAGCAGCGCTTTCGGGAGCTCCTACAATGAGCAGTTCTTC. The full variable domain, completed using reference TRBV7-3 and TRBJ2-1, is GAGVSQTPSNKVTEKGKYVELRCDPISGHTALYWYRQSLGQGPEFLIYFQGTGAADDSGLPNDRFFAVRPEGSVSTLKIQRTERGDSAVYLCASSAFGSSYNEQFFGPGTRLTVL.